One sample yielded the 20 T cell receptor beta chains listed below, sequenced in a study of CD8+ T cells in alopecia areata. Reverse transcription of extracted RNA yielded cDNA, which provided the sequencing template. Using immunoSEQ multiplex PCR, the repertoire was profiled, and TCRdb retains in-frame clones only, with some absent. The table shows hundreds of thousands of clones, with around two thirds occurring only once. The sequencing here drew on CD4+ T cells sorted from blood, taken at week 0. The receptor source for this set is a human donor with alopecia areata.

V and J are TRBV7-2 and TRBJ1-1; a weak D match, TRBD1 (6 bases). V lost 3 bases, J lost 1 base, and 9 bases lay in between. The germline gives CDR1 SGHTA, CDR2 FQGNSA. CDR3 length: 14 residues. The DNA of the CDR3 is TGTGCCAGCAGCTTGGGCAGGGGGAACACTGAAGCTTTCTTT. Protein product: CASSLGRGNTEAFF.

The rearrangement links TRBV5-1 to TRBJ2-3; D may be TRBD2 (7 bases). CDR1 and CDR2 from the germline V gene are SGHRS and YFSETQ. The V and J ends lost 0 bases and 2 bases respectively, with 19 bases between them. The CDR3 is made up of 18 amino acids. The CDR3 bases are TGCGCCAGCAGCTTGGGGCGGGGGCTCCCCGGAATCACAGATACGCAGTATTTT. It is translated as CASSLGRGLPGITDTQYF.

The chain combines TRBV29-1 with TRBJ2-1; 9 bases are a match to TRBD1. CDR1 is SQVTM, CDR2 ANQGSEA, per germline. V gave up 6 bases and J gave up 7 bases; unmatched junction bases: 10. The CDR3 covers 14 residues. The CDR3 sequence is CSVVIGTGRNEQFF. CDR3 DNA sequence: TGCAGCGTAGTAATTGGGACAGGGAGAAATGAGCAGTTCTTC.

The chain recombines TRBV12-5 with TRBJ2-2; 7 nucleotides align to TRBD1. The CDR3 runs 15 residues. After removal of 6 bases from V and 3 bases from J, the junction contained 7 bases not matched to a gene. Germline assignment: CDR1 LGHNT and CDR2 FRNRAP. CDR3 sequence: CASGPHTGDTGELFF. The CDR3 bases are TGTGCTAGTGGCCCTCATACAGGGGACACCGGGGAGCTGTTTTTT.

This chain connects TRBV30 to TRBJ2-3; D perhaps matches TRBD2 (6 bases). This CDR3 comprises 15 residues. Trimming pared 5 bases from V and 5 bases from J, leaving 20 bases between. CDR1 and CDR2 from the germline V gene are GTSNPN and SVGIG (reference sequence). CDR3 DNA: TGTGCCTGGGGGGTCCTTGGAGGGAAGGGAGATACGCAGTATTTT. Its protein is CAWGVLGGKGDTQYF.

This clone came up a few times. The V gene is TRBV27, the J gene TRBJ1-5; no clear D. The CDR3 runs to 14 residues. Germline V gene lookup returns CDR1 MNHEY and CDR2 SMNVEV (reference sequence). The ends were cut back, 3 bases at V and 7 bases at J, with 13 bases in the middle. CDR3 sequence (DNA): TGTGCCAGCAGTTTTCGGGGTGTGACCCAGCCCCAGCATTTT. Protein product: CASSFRGVTQPQHF.

The V call is TRBV5-4, the J call TRBJ2-3, with D perhaps given as TRBD1 or TRBD2 (5 bases each). Trimming removed 4 bases from V and 1 base from J, with 16 bases in between. Looked up from germline, CDR1 is SGHNT and CDR2 is YYREEE (reference sequence). This CDR3 has 16 residues. Here the CDR3 reads CASSHRDPARTDTQYF. CDR3 in DNA: TGTGCCAGCAGCCATCGGGACCCAGCACGCACAGATACGCAGTATTTT.

V usage is TRBV29-1 and J usage is TRBJ1-2; TRBD1 aligns across 8 bases. CDR3 length equals 13 residues. Per germline, CDR1 SQVTM and CDR2 ANQGSEA. V gave up 3 bases and J gave up 7 bases; unmatched junction bases: 7. The CDR3 coding sequence is TGCAGCGTTGATCCGACAGGGGAGCGTGGCTACACCTTC. Protein sequence: CSVDPTGERGYTF.

The chain recombines TRBV25-1 with TRBJ1-2; D not resolved. Trimming stripped 6 bases from V and 0 bases from J, with 11 bases between. The CDR3 length is 14 residues. Germline V CDR1 and CDR2: MGHDK, SYGVNS. The CDR3 region has the DNA TGTGCCAGCAGGGGGAGTGGAGCTAACTATGGCTACACCTTC. Translated: CASRGSGANYGYTF.

This sequence joins TRBV5-6 and TRBJ2-1; D is ambiguous. This CDR3 comprises 13 residues. Looked up from germline, CDR1 is SGHDT and CDR2 is YYEEEE. Between the trimmed V and J ends, which lost 4 bases and 6 bases, there was a span of 11 bases. As DNA, the CDR3 is TGTGCCAGCAGCCCTCTGGCCCTCAATGAGCAGTTCTTC. Its translation: CASSPLALNEQFF.

The rearrangement joins TRBV14 to TRBJ2-1, with D tentatively TRBD1 (5 bases). Germline V gives CDR1 SGHDN, CDR2 FVKESK. The germline V and J ends were trimmed by 0 bases and 4 bases, with 10 bases remaining between them. The CDR3 runs 15 residues. Here the CDR3 reads CASSQDRGGYNEQFF. CDR3 coding DNA: TGTGCCAGCAGCCAAGATAGGGGTGGATACAATGAGCAGTTCTTC.

In DNA, the CDR3 is TGCGCCAGCAGCCCAAGACAGCAAGAGACCCAGTACTTC. Its translation: CASSPRQQETQYF. V gene TRBV5-1 combines with J gene TRBJ2-5; D is perhaps TRBD1 (5 bases). The CDR3 runs 13 residues. V was trimmed by 4 bases and J by 2 bases, leaving 9 bases between them. The germline V gene encodes CDR1 SGHRS and CDR2 YFSETQ.

J is TRBJ1-6 and V is TRBV27; 7 bases line up with TRBD1. This CDR3 region has 15 residues. Germline assignment: CDR1 MNHEY and CDR2 SMNVEV (reference sequence). The junction had 7 bases not matched to a gene; V was cut back by 0 bases and J by 11 bases. In DNA form, the CDR3 reads TGTGCCAGCAGTTTATCGGACAGGCTCCGGACACCCCTCCACTTT. This codes for CASSLSDRLRTPLHF.

The V gene is TRBV7-2, the J gene TRBJ1-5; D ambiguous. CDR1 SGHTA and CDR2 FQGNSA come from the germline V gene. Trimming pared 3 bases from V and 6 bases from J, leaving 9 bases between. The CDR3 covers 13 residues. CDR3 sequence reads: CASSFTGGQPQHF. CDR3 nucleotide sequence: TGTGCCAGCAGCTTCACTGGAGGTCAGCCCCAGCATTTT.

CDR3 region: CSVATLGDSQGQFF. Written as DNA, the CDR3 is TGCAGCGTTGCCACTTTGGGGGACTCTCAGGGGCAGTTCTTC. The J gene is TRBJ2-1, the V gene TRBV29-1; D may be TRBD2 (6 bases). CDR1 and CDR2 (germline): SQVTM, ANQGSEA. This CDR3 has 14 amino acids. The V end lost 4 bases, the J end lost 12 bases, and 22 bases lay between the germline ends.

For this clone: Other nucleotide sequences in the sample specify the same CDR3. The chain recombines TRBV18 with TRBJ1-5; no clear D gene. Trimming shortened V by 0 bases and J by 7 bases, and 4 bases separated the two germline ends. In germline, CDR1 is KGHSH, CDR2 LQKENI. This CDR3 has 12 residues. CDR3 residues: CASSPPGQPQHF. DNA of the CDR3: TGTGCCAGCTCACCACCGGGGCAGCCCCAGCATTTT. The whole variable domain, filled in from reference TRBV18 and TRBJ1-5, reads NAGVMQNPRHLVRRRGQEARLRCSPMKGHSHVYWYRQLPEEGLKFMVYLQKENIIDESGMPKERFSAEFPKEGPSILRIQQVVRGDSAAYFCASSPPGQPQHFGDGTRLSIL.

The chain combines TRBV6-5 with TRBJ1-5; D unresolved. The germline CDR1 and CDR2 sequences are MNHEY and SVGAGI. CDR3 length: 15 amino acids. V gave up 6 bases and J gave up 0 bases, with 12 bases separating them. The CDR3 region has the DNA TGTGCCAGCAGGTACCGATTAGGTAGCAATCAGCCCCAGCATTTT. Its protein product is CASRYRLGSNQPQHF.

The V gene is TRBV29-1, the J gene TRBJ2-5, with 11 bases identical to TRBD1. Germline loops: CDR1 SQVTM, CDR2 ANQGSEA. This CDR3 is 14 amino acids long. Trimming removed 7 bases from V and 5 bases from J; junction bases left unmatched: 9. The CDR3 DNA reads TGCAGCGACGACCGGACAGGGGGCGACGAGACCCAGTACTTC. Protein: CSDDRTGGDETQYF. Variable domain in full (rest from reference TRBV29-1 and TRBJ2-5): SAVISQKPSRDICQRGTSLTIQCQVDSQVTMMFWYRQQPGQSLTLIATANQGSEATYESGFVIDKFPISRPNLTFSTLTVSNMSPEDSSIYLCSDDRTGGDETQYFGPGTRLLVL.

This clone came up a few times. This chain joins TRBV4-3 and TRBJ2-3, with D maybe TRBD2 (5 bases). The ends were cut back, 3 bases at V and 0 bases at J, with 13 bases in the middle. Germline V gene data show CDR1 as LGHNA and CDR2 as YSLEER. The CDR3 runs 16 residues. CDR3: CASSQSGRGSTDTQYF. CDR3 coding DNA: TGCGCCAGCAGCCAGTCCGGACGGGGAAGCACAGATACGCAGTATTTT.

This clone occurred a few times. CDR3 in amino acids: CSVVVGQGYEQYF. CDR3 nucleotide sequence: TGCAGCGTTGTAGTGGGACAGGGTTACGAGCAGTACTTC. This chain uses TRBV29-1 with TRBJ2-7; 9 nucleotides line up with TRBD1. V was pared by 4 bases and J by 4 bases, with 5 bases of the junction left unmatched. The CDR3 runs to 13 residues. Germline V gene lookup returns CDR1 SQVTM and CDR2 ANQGSEA.